A single sample is the source of the 27 T cell receptor beta chains below, sequenced in a study of OX40 agonist ivuxolimab in advanced cancers. Produced via immunoSEQ multiplex PCR; TCRdb's table is partial and in-frame only. The repertoire consists of about 100,000 clones, with approximately 94% occurring once and the leading ten covering around 2%. The material was CD4+ or CD8+ T cells sorted from blood, obtained in a trial of the OX40 agonist ivuxolimab. The source is an adult with an advanced solid tumor such as melanoma, head and neck, liver or kidney cancer.

The chain couples TRBV4-1 to TRBJ2-1; unclear D gene. Trimming removed 1 base from V and 6 bases from J, with 13 bases in between. Germline loops: CDR1 MGHRA, CDR2 YSYEKL. CDR3 length: 15 residues. CDR3 coding DNA: TGCGCCAGCAGCCAAGTTAGCACTCTTGGCAATGAGCAGTTCTTC. Residues: CASSQVSTLGNEQFF.

The CDR3 DNA follows: TGTGCCAGCAGTTGGTCGGGGGGATCAATTAGCACAGATACGCAGTATTTT. Its translation is CASSWSGGSISTDTQYF. The rearrangement links TRBV27 to TRBJ2-3; 7 positions match TRBD2. V trimming: 4 bases; J trimming: 0 bases; junction bases outside the gene matches: 10. This CDR3 comprises 17 residues. From germline, CDR1 is MNHEY and CDR2 SMNVEV (reference sequence).

The chain recombines TRBV14 with TRBJ1-1; 7 bases align to TRBD1. Germline-derived CDR1 and CDR2 are SGHDN and FVKESK. The CDR3 is 15 residues long. The V and J ends lost 5 bases and 5 bases, in that order; junction bases with no gene match: 11. The CDR3 DNA sequence: TGTGCCAGCAGCGCAGGGGGGAGCCTGGTTACTGAAGCTTTCTTT. It encodes CASSAGGSLVTEAFF.

This clone has just one count. The chain is built from TRBV15 and TRBJ2-5; the D is unclear. Trimming stripped 3 bases from V and 0 bases from J, with 8 bases between. Germline CDR1 reads LNHNV; CDR2 reads YYDKDF (reference sequence). The CDR3 contains 14 residues. In DNA form, the CDR3 reads TGTGCCACCAGCAGCGAAACGTACCAAGAGACCCAGTACTTC. Amino acids: CATSSETYQETQYF.

The chain is built from TRBV7-9 and TRBJ2-3; no clear D gene. This CDR3 spans 15 amino acids. V was cut by 1 base and J by 1 base, with 9 bases left in between. CDR1 and CDR2 from the germline V gene are SEHNR and FQNEAQ (reference sequence). For the CDR3, the DNA is TGTGCCAGCAGCTTAGTCGGCAGCGGCACAGATACGCAGTATTTT. Translated, it gives CASSLVGSGTDTQYF.

Worth noting for this clone: One junction end does not reproduce the germline sequence, and a read error may be involved. The chain combines TRBV5-3 with TRBJ2-2; D not resolved. TRBV5-3 is given ORF status, its function remaining uncertain. CDR3 length: 12 amino acids. CDR3 nucleotide sequence: TGTGCCAGCAGCTTGGATTACGGGGAGCTGTTTTTT. This encodes CASSLDYGELFF.

The gene calls are TRBV9 and TRBJ1-1, with D hard to call. V was trimmed by 4 bases and J by 3 bases, leaving 13 bases between them. This CDR3 comprises 14 residues. CDR1 SGDLS and CDR2 YYNGEE come from the germline V gene. This chain's CDR3 is CASSTIGVDTEAFF. The CDR3 region has the DNA TGTGCCAGCAGCACCATTGGGGTTGACACTGAAGCTTTCTTT.

This chain connects TRBV5-1 to TRBJ1-1; D is unclear. Germline V lookup: CDR1 SGHRS, CDR2 YFSETQ. Trimming cost V 0 bases and J 7 bases, with 7 bases left between them. This CDR3 has 12 residues. For the CDR3, the DNA is TGCGCCAGCAGCTTGGCGGGGAATGAAGCTTTCTTT. Translating gives CASSLAGNEAFF. The variable domain in full, with the rest retrieved from reference TRBV5-1 and TRBJ1-1, is KAGVTQTPRYLIKTRGQQVTLSCSPISGHRSVSWYQQTPGQGLQFLFEYFSETQRNKGNFPGRFSGRQFSNSRSEMNVSTLELGDSALYLCASSLAGNEAFFGQGTRLTVV.

The rearrangement uses TRBV6-5 and TRBJ1-3; D gene unclear. Germline CDR1 MNHEY, CDR2 SVGAGI. The CDR3 contains 15 residues. Trimming removed 0 bases at V and 0 bases at J, with 6 bases between. The CDR3 loop reads CASSYSGSSGNTIYF. Here the CDR3 DNA reads TGTGCCAGCAGTTACTCTGGGAGCTCTGGAAACACCATATATTTT.

The chain is built from TRBV27 and TRBJ2-7, with TRBD2 as a possible D gene (6 bases). The germline V gene has CDR1 MNHEY and CDR2 SMNVEV (reference sequence). The V end was cut by 3 bases, the J end by 6 bases, with 15 bases between. This CDR3 is 14 amino acids long. The CDR3 nucleotides read TGTGCCAGCAGTTTGGGTATAGCCGGGAGCGAGCAGTACTTC. Its translation: CASSLGIAGSEQYF.

The V call is TRBV7-9, the J call TRBJ1-3, with 7 bases fitting TRBD1. Germline assignment: CDR1 SEHNR and CDR2 FQNEAQ (reference sequence). With 7 bases clipped from V and 15 bases from J, the junction kept 21 bases outside the gene matches. There are 15 residues in the CDR3. CDR3 amino acids: CASIGDAGVGTATYF. The CDR3 region has the DNA TGTGCCAGCATAGGAGACGCGGGAGTGGGGACAGCGACATATTTT.

The genes are TRBV6-5 and TRBJ2-7, with 8 bases identical to TRBD1. After removal of 1 base from V and 5 bases from J, the junction contained 4 bases not matched to a gene. CDR1 and CDR2 from the germline V gene are MNHEY and SVGAGI. The CDR3 sequence is 14 residues long. This CDR3 reads CASSYFAGGDEQYF. As DNA, the CDR3 is TGTGCCAGCAGTTACTTTGCAGGGGGCGACGAGCAGTACTTC.

The CDR3: CASIGRASYEQYF. The CDR3, as DNA: TGTGCCAGCATCGGCCGGGCCTCCTACGAGCAGTACTTC. This chain connects TRBV25-1 to TRBJ2-7, with D unresolved. Between the trimmed V and J ends, which lost 7 bases and 0 bases, there was a span of 10 bases. The V gene's germline CDR1 is MGHDK and CDR2 SYGVNS. The CDR3 sequence is 13 residues long.

V usage is TRBV29-1 and J usage is TRBJ2-1; 16 bases align to TRBD2. Germline lookup yields CDR1 SQVTM and CDR2 ANQGSEA. CDR3 length equals 15 residues. J lost 8 bases, V lost 6 bases, and 7 bases had no gene match. CDR3 sequence: CSVGTSGRALYEQFF. The DNA for the CDR3 is TGCAGCGTCGGGACTAGCGGGAGGGCCTTGTATGAGCAGTTCTTC.

V and J are TRBV7-9 and TRBJ2-5; 12 nucleotides line up with TRBD2. CDR3 length: 16 residues. V lost 5 bases to trimming and J lost 5 bases; unmatched junction nucleotides: 9. Germline-derived CDR1 and CDR2 are SEHNR and FQNEAQ (reference sequence). CDR3: CASSLPRLAGEETQYF. CDR3 nucleotide sequence: TGTGCCAGCAGCCTACCGAGACTAGCGGGGGAGGAGACCCAGTACTTC.

The count of this clone is one. This chain links TRBV23-1 with TRBJ1-4, with D possibly matching TRBD1 (5 bases). TRBV23-1 is known as an ORF, though its function is uncertain. Trimming took off 8 bases at V and 5 bases at J, with 15 bases between the two ends. The CDR3 consists of 14 residues. This CDR3 reads CASQKVGGNEKLFF. CDR3 DNA: TGCGCCAGCCAAAAGGTGGGGGGGAATGAAAAACTGTTTTTT.

The chain employs TRBV7-9 and TRBJ1-4, with TRBD1 as a possible D gene (5 bases). The CDR3 has 15 amino acids. The V end was cut by 4 bases, the J end by 1 base, with 10 bases between. The germline CDR1 and CDR2 sequences are SEHNR and FQNEAQ (reference sequence). As DNA, the CDR3 is TGTGCCAGCAGCTCGCCGCAGGGAACTAATGAAAAACTGTTTTTT. Encoded protein: CASSSPQGTNEKLFF.

This clone was seen only a few times. The chain couples TRBV2 to TRBJ2-7, with D perhaps given as TRBD1 or TRBD2 (5 bases each). With 4 bases removed from V and 6 bases from J, the gap between germline ends came to 19 bases. CDR1 SNHLY and CDR2 FYNNEI come from the germline V gene. CDR3 length equals 15 residues. CDR3 amino acids: CASSGGWGKGGEQYF. CDR3 sequence (DNA): TGTGCCAGCAGTGGGGGGTGGGGAAAGGGTGGCGAGCAGTACTTC.

The chain uses TRBV27 and TRBJ1-2; D is ambiguous. CDR1 is MNHEY, CDR2 SMNVEV, per germline (reference sequence). The CDR3 runs 14 residues. Trimming cost V 4 bases and J 8 bases, with 17 bases left between them. The CDR3 region has the DNA TGTGCCAGCAGTTCCCCCGGGCTTTCAGGAGGCTACACCTTC. Protein product: CASSSPGLSGGYTF.

V and J are TRBV7-9 and TRBJ1-2; no reliable D call. Germline lookup yields CDR1 SEHNR and CDR2 FQNEAQ (reference sequence). There are 17 residues in the CDR3. V was shortened by 7 bases and J by 2 bases, with 23 bases between the two germline ends. DNA of the CDR3: TGTGCCAGCACGCCAATGTCTGGGCGCACCCAAAACTATGGCTACACCTTC. Protein sequence: CASTPMSGRTQNYGYTF.

The CDR3 DNA is TGTGCCAGCAGTTTAGGGGGTTCAGGCGGCTACACCTTC. It specifies CASSLGGSGGYTF. V and J are TRBV27 and TRBJ1-2; perhaps TRBD1 as D (5 bases). This CDR3 is 13 amino acids long. Per the germline V gene, CDR1 is MNHEY and CDR2 is SMNVEV (reference sequence). Between the trimmed V and J ends, which lost 2 bases and 8 bases, there was a span of 12 bases.

The CDR3: CASRLAITAHETKETQYF. Written as DNA, the CDR3 is TGTGCAAGTCGCTTAGCGATTACGGCACACGAAACCAAAGAGACCCAGTACTTC. The chain recombines TRBV12-2 with TRBJ2-5. TRBV12-2 is flagged as a pseudogene. The CDR3 spans 18 residues.

The V gene is TRBV28, the J gene TRBJ1-1, with D perhaps TRBD1 (6 bases). CDR1 MDHEN and CDR2 SYDVKM come from the germline V gene. The CDR3 has 14 amino acids. The ends were cut back, 4 bases at V and 7 bases at J, with 16 bases in the middle. CDR3 coding DNA: TGTGCCAGCAGTTCCCTGGACAGCCTGAGTGAAGCTTTCTTT. Amino acid sequence: CASSSLDSLSEAFF. The full variable domain, completed using reference TRBV28 and TRBJ1-1, is DVKVTQSSRYLVKRTGEKVFLECVQDMDHENMFWYRQDPGLGLRLIYFSYDVKMKEKGDIPEGYSVSREKKERFSLILESASTNQTSMYLCASSSLDSLSEAFFGQGTRLTVV.

This chain links TRBV27 with TRBJ2-3; maybe TRBD2 (5 bases). V gave up 4 bases and J gave up 6 bases, with 20 bases separating them. The CDR3 sequence is 16 residues long. Germline lookup yields CDR1 MNHEY and CDR2 SMNVEV (reference sequence). The CDR3, as DNA: TGTGCCAGCAGTTCCCCCCGTTTTTCGGAGGACGATACGCAGTATTTT. This translates into CASSSPRFSEDDTQYF.

The rearrangement uses TRBV5-1 and TRBJ2-7, with 7 bases aligning to TRBD1. J lost 3 bases, V lost 4 bases, and 10 bases had no gene match. Germline CDR1 SGHRS, CDR2 YFSETQ. This CDR3 has 15 residues. The CDR3 DNA follows: TGCGCCAGCAGCGGATACGGGACAGACTTCTACGAGCAGTACTTC. Residues: CASSGYGTDFYEQYF.

This sequence joins TRBV10-3 and TRBJ2-5, with 9 bases aligning to TRBD1. Trimming took 6 bases from V and 9 from J; bases not matched to a gene: 20. Germline CDR1 is ENHRY and CDR2 is SYGVKD. This CDR3 spans 17 amino acids. This CDR3 is CAISQQGAEVGGVAQYF. The CDR3 coding sequence is TGTGCCATCAGCCAACAGGGGGCTGAGGTTGGGGGAGTGGCCCAGTACTTC.

The J gene is TRBJ2-4, the V gene TRBV5-8, with 7 bases identical to TRBD2. CDR3 size: 14 residues. With V trimmed by 5 bases and J by 6 bases, 8 bases remained unmatched. From germline, CDR1 is SGHTS and CDR2 YDEGEE. The CDR3 region has the DNA TGTGCCAGCAGTTACCGGGGAGGGCGAAACATTCAGTACTTC. It specifies CASSYRGGRNIQYF.